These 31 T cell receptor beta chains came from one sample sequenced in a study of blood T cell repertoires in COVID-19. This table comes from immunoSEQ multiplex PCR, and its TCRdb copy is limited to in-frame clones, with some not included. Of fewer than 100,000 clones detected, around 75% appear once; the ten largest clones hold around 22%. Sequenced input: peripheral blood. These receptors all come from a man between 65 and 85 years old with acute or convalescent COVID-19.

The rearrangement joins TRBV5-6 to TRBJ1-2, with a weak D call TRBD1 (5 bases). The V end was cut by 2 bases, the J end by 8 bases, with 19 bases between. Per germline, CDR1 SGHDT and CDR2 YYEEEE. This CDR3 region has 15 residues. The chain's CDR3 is CASSFPLGGRDGYTF. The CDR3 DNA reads TGTGCCAGCAGCTTTCCCTTGGGGGGGAGAGACGGCTACACCTTC.

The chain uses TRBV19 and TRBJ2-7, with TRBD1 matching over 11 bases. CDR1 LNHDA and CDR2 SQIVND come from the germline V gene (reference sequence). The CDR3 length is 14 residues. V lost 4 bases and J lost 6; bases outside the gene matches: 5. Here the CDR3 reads CASSTGQGASEQYF. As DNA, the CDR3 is TGTGCCAGTAGTACAGGACAGGGGGCCAGCGAGCAGTACTTC.

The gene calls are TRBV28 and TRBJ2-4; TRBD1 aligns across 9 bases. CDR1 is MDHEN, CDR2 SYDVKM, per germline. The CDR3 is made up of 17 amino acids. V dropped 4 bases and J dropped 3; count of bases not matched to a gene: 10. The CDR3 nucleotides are TGTGCCAGCAGTTCTATTGGGACAGGGAAGGGCAAAAACATTCAGTACTTC. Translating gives CASSSIGTGKGKNIQYF.

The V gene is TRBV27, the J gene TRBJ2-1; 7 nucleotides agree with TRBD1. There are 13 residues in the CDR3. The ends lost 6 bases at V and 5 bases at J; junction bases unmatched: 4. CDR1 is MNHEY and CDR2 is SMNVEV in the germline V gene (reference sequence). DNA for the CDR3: TGTGCCAGCAGATCAGGACAGGACAATGAGCAGTTCTTC. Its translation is CASRSGQDNEQFF.

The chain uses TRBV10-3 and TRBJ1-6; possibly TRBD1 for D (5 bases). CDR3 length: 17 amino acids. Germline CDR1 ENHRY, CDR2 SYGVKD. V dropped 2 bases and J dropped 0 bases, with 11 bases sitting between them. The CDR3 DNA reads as TGTGCCATCAGTGAGATTAGGGGTCCCTCCTATAATTCACCCCTCCACTTT. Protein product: CAISEIRGPSYNSPLHF.

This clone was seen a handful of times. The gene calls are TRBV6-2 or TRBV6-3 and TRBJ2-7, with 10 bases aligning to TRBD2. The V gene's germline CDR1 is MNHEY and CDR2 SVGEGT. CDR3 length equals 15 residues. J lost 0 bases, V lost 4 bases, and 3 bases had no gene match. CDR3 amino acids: CASSSLAGPSYEQYF. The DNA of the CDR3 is TGTGCCAGCAGTTCACTAGCGGGACCCTCCTACGAGCAGTACTTC.

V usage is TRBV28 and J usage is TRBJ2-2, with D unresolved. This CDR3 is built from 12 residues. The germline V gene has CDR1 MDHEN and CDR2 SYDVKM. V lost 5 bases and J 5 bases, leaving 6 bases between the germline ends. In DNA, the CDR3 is TGTGCCAGCAGTCCTCGTACCGGGGAGCTGTTTTTT. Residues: CASSPRTGELFF.

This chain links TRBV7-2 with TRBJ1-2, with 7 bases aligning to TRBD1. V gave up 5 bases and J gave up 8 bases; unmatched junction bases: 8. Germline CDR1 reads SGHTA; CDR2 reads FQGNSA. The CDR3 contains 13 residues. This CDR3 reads CASSPDRVRGYTF. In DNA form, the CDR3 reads TGTGCCAGCAGCCCCGACAGGGTGAGGGGCTACACCTTC.

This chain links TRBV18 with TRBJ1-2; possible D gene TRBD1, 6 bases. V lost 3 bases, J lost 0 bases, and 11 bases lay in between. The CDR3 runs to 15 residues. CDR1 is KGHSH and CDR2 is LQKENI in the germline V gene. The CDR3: CASSPDGQTNYGYTF. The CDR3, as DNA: TGTGCCAGCTCACCCGATGGACAGACTAACTATGGCTACACCTTC.

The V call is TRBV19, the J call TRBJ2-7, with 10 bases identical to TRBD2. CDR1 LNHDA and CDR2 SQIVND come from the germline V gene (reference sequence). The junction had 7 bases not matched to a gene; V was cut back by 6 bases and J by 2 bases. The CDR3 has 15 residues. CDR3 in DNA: TGTGCCAGTAGCCCGTCTAGCGGGAGACCCTACGAGCAGTACTTC. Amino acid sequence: CASSPSSGRPYEQYF.

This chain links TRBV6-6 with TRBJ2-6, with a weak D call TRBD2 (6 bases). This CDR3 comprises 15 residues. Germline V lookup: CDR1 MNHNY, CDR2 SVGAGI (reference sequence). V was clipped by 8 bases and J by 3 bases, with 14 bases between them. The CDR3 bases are TGTGCCAGCCGATATTGGGGGGATGGGGCCAACGTCCTGACTTTC. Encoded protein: CASRYWGDGANVLTF.

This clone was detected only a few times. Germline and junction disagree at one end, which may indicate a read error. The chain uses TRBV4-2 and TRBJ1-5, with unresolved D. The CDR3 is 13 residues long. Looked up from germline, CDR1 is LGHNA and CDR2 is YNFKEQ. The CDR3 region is CASSQSLMEPQHF. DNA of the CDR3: TGTGCCAGCAGCCAATCCCTTATGGAGCCTCAGCATTTT.

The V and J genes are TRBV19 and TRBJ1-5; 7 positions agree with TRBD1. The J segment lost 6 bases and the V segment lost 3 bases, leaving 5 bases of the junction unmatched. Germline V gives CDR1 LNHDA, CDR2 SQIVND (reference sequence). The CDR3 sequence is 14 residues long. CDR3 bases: TGTGCCAGTAGTATGGAGAGGGGGCGTCAGCCCCAGCATTTT. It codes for CASSMERGRQPQHF.

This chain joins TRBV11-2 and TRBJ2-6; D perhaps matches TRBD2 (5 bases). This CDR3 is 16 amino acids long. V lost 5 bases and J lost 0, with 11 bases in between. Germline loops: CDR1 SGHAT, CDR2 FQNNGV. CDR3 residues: CASSPPGNSGANVLTF. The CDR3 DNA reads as TGTGCCAGCAGCCCCCCGGGGAACTCTGGGGCCAACGTCCTGACTTTC. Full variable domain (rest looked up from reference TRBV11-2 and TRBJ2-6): EAGVAQSPRYKIIEKRQSVAFWCNPISGHATLYWYQQILGQGPKLLIQFQNNGVVDDSQLPKDRFSAERLKGVDSTLKIQPAKLEDSAVYLCASSPPGNSGANVLTFGAGSRLTVL.

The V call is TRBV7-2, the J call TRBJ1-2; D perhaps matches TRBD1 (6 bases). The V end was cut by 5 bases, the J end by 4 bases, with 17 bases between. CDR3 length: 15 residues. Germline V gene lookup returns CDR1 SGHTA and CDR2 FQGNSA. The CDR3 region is CASSLQRTGSYGYTF. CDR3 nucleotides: TGTGCCAGCAGCCTACAACGAACAGGGTCCTATGGCTACACCTTC.

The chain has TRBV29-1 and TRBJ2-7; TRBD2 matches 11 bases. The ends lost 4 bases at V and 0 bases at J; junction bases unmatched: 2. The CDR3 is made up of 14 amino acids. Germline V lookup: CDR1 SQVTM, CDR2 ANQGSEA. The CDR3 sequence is CSVGGLADSYEQYF. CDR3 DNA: TGCAGCGTTGGGGGACTAGCGGACTCCTACGAGCAGTACTTC.

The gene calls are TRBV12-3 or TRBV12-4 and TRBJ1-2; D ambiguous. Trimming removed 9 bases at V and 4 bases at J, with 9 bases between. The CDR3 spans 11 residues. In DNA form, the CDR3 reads TGTGCCAGTACTGTAGTCTATGGCTACACCTTC. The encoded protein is CASTVVYGYTF.

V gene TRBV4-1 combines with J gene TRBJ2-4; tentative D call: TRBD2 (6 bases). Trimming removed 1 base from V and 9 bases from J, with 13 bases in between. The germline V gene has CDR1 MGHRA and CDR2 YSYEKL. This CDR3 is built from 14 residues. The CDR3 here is CASSQGPGAAIQYF. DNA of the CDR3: TGCGCCAGCAGCCAAGGACCGGGAGCGGCCATTCAGTACTTC.

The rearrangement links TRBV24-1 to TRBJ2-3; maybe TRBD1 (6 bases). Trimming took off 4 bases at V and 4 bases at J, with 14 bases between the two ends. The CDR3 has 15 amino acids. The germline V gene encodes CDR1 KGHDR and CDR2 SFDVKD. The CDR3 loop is CATSDPPTGADTQYF. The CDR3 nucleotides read TGTGCCACCAGTGACCCTCCGACAGGAGCAGATACGCAGTATTTT.

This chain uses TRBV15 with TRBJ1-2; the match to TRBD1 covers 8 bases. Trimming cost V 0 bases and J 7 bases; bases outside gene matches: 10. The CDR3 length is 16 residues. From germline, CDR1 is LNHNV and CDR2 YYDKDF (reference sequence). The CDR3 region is CATSRDLGQGAGGYTF. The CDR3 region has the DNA TGTGCCACCAGCAGAGATCTTGGGCAGGGGGCCGGTGGCTACACCTTC.

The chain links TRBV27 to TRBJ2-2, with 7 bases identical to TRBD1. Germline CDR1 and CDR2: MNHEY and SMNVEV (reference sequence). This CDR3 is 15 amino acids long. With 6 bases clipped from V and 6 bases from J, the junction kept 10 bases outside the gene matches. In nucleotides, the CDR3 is TGTGCCAGCAGGTTGGACAGGCTCCCCGCCGGGGAGCTGTTTTTT. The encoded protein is CASRLDRLPAGELFF.

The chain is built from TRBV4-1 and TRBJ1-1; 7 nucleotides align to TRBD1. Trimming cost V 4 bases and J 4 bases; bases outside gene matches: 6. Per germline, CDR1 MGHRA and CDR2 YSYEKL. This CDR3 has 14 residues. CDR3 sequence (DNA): TGCGCCAGCAGCCCGCAACAGGGGATCACTGAAGCTTTCTTT. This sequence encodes CASSPQQGITEAFF.

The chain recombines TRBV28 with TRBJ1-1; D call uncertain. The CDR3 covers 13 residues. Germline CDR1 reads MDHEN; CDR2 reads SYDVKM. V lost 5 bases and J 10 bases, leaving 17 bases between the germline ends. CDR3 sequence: CASSLWVSAGAFF. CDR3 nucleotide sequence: TGTGCCAGCAGTCTGTGGGTCTCGGCAGGAGCTTTCTTT.

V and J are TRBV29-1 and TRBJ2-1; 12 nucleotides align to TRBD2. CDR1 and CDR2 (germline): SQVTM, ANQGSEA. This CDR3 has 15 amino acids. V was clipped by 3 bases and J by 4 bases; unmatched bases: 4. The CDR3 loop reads CSVDGTSGRYNEQFF. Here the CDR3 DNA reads TGCAGCGTTGACGGGACTAGCGGGCGATACAATGAGCAGTTCTTC.

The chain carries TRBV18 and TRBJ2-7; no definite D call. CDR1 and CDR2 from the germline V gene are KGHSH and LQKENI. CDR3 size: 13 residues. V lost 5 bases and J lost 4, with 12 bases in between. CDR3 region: CASSAFPGYEQYF. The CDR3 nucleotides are TGTGCCAGCTCAGCCTTCCCGGGTTACGAGCAGTACTTC. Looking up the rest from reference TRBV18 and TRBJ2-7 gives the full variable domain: NAGVMQNPRHLVRRRGQEARLRCSPMKGHSHVYWYRQLPEEGLKFMVYLQKENIIDESGMPKERFSAEFPKEGPSILRIQQVVRGDSAAYFCASSAFPGYEQYFGPGTRLTVT.

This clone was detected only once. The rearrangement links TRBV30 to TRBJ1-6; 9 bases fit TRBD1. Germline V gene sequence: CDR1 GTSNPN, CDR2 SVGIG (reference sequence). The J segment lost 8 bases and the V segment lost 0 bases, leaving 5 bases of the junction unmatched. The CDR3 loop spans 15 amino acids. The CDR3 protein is CAWSVRDRVDSPLHF. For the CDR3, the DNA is TGTGCCTGGAGTGTTAGGGACAGGGTCGATTCACCCCTCCACTTT.

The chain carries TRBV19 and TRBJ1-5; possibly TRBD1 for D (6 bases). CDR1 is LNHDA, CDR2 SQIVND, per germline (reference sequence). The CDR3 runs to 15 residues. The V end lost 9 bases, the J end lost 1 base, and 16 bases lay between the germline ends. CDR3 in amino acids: CASRRQEASNQPQHF. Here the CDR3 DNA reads TGTGCCAGCAGACGACAGGAGGCAAGCAATCAGCCCCAGCATTTT.

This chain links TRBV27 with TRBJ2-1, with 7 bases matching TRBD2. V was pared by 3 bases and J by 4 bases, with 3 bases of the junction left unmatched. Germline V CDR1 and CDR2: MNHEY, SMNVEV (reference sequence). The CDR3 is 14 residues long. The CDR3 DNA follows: TGTGCCAGCAGTTTGAGCGGGACGTACAATGAGCAGTTCTTC. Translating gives CASSLSGTYNEQFF.

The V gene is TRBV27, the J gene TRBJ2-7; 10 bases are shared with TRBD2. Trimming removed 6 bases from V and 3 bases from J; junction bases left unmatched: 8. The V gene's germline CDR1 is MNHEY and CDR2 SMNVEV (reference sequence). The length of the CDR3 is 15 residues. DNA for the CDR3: TGTGCCAGCAGCAGATCTAGCGGGAGAATCTACGAGCAGTACTTC. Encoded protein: CASSRSSGRIYEQYF.

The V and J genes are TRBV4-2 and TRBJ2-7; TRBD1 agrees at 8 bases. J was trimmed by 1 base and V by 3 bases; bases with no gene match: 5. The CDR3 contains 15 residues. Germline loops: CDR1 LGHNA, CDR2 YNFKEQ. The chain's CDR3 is CASSQEGQVSYEQYF. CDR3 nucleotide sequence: TGTGCCAGCAGCCAGGAGGGACAGGTATCCTACGAGCAGTACTTC.

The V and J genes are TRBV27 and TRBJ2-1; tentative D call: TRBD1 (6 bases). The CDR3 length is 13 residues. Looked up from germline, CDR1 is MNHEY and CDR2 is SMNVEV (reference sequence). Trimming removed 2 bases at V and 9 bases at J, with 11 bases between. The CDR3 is CASSLNRVGEQFF. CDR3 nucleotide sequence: TGTGCCAGCAGTTTAAACAGGGTAGGTGAGCAGTTCTTC.